The 8 T cell receptor beta chains given below trace back to one sample, sequenced in a study of cytomegalovirus exposure and HLA in healthy donors. Profiling relied on immunoSEQ multiplex PCR, and the TCRdb table lists in-frame clones only, not all of them. Of tens of thousands of clones detected, 91% appear once; the ten largest clones hold 2.2%. The sequenced material came from PBMCs. The receptors here all came from a woman aged 25 to 39 in good health and CMV-seronegative.

The gene calls are TRBV7-2 and TRBJ2-5, with TRBD2 matching over 10 bases. CDR3 size: 14 residues. The V gene end was trimmed by 5 bases and the J gene end by 4 bases; junction bases not matched to a gene: 4. In germline, CDR1 is SGHTA, CDR2 FQGNSA. The CDR3 DNA sequence: TGTGCCAGCAGCGTGATAGCGGGAGGAGAGACCCAGTACTTC. Translated: CASSVIAGGETQYF.

The chain is built from TRBV11-2 and TRBJ2-7, with TRBD1 identical over 9 bases. The ends lost 6 bases at V and 4 bases at J; junction bases unmatched: 10. The CDR3 loop spans 15 amino acids. CDR1 is SGHAT, CDR2 FQNNGV, per germline. CDR3 coding DNA: TGTGCCAGCAGTCCCGGGACAGGGACCCCATACGAGCAGTACTTC. Protein sequence: CASSPGTGTPYEQYF.

The chain is built from TRBV6-4 and TRBJ2-1, with 10 bases aligning to TRBD2. V shed 5 bases, J shed 4 bases, and the junction held 5 bases outside the gene matches. There are 15 residues in the CDR3. In germline, CDR1 is MRHNA, CDR2 SNTAGT. CDR3 sequence: CASSIGTSEYNEQFF. DNA for the CDR3: TGTGCCAGCAGTATTGGGACTAGCGAATACAATGAGCAGTTCTTC.

V usage is TRBV7-2 and J usage is TRBJ2-2, with a possible D match to TRBD2 (5 bases). CDR3 length: 12 amino acids. Trimming shortened V by 5 bases and J by 13 bases, and 14 bases separated the two germline ends. Germline values: CDR1 SGHTA, CDR2 FQGNSA. This CDR3 is CASSAGGMRLFF. The CDR3 nucleotides are TGTGCCAGCAGCGCTGGAGGTATGCGGCTGTTTTTT.

The gene calls are TRBV30 and TRBJ2-3, with TRBD2 matching over 7 bases. The CDR3 has 15 residues. Germline trimming cut 4 bases from V and 0 bases from J; bases unmatched to any gene: 7. CDR1 GTSNPN and CDR2 SVGIG come from the germline V gene (reference sequence). For the CDR3, the DNA is TGTGCCTGGATCGGGGTAGCGGGCAGCACAGATACGCAGTATTTT. Translated, it gives CAWIGVAGSTDTQYF.

J is TRBJ2-3 and V is TRBV7-8, with no clear D. Germline CDR1 and CDR2: SGHVS and FQNEAQ. V was cut by 1 base and J by 0 bases, with 11 bases left in between. The CDR3 contains 16 residues. CDR3 in DNA: TGTGCCAGCAGCTTAGGGGCTTCCCTTAGCACAGATACGCAGTATTTT. Its translation is CASSLGASLSTDTQYF.

V gene TRBV7-2 combines with J gene TRBJ2-7, with 7 positions matching TRBD2. J gave up 7 bases and V 5 bases, and 14 bases lay outside the gene matches. CDR1 is SGHTA and CDR2 is FQGNSA in the germline V gene. The CDR3 covers 15 residues. CDR3 bases: TGTGCCAGCAGCGAGCAAATTGGGAGGGCCGAGGAGCAGTACTTC. It translates to CASSEQIGRAEEQYF.

This clone came up once. The chain is built from TRBV4-1 and TRBJ2-1; D not certain. This CDR3 spans 15 amino acids. Trimming shortened V by 0 bases and J by 1 base, and 7 bases separated the two germline ends. Germline-derived CDR1 and CDR2 are MGHRA and YSYEKL. The CDR3 nucleotides read TGCGCCAGCAGCCAAGAGTCAAATTCCTACAATGAGCAGTTCTTC. This translates into CASSQESNSYNEQFF.